These 5 T cell receptor beta chains originate from one sample sequenced in a study of T cells in localized non-small cell lung cancer. Clones were sequenced by immunoSEQ multiplex PCR, and TCRdb holds only the in-frame ones, with some missing. The table has about 21,000 clones, 88% seen once; the top ten hold 25% to 30%. The starting material was peripheral blood mononuclear cells, obtained before any cancer treatment. Receptors were obtained from a male donor older than 55 with stage II lung adenocarcinoma.

The chain is built from TRBV7-9 and TRBJ1-1; no clear D. V was cut by 4 bases and J by 1 base, with 7 bases left in between. CDR1 and CDR2 (germline): SEHNR, FQNEAQ (reference sequence). This CDR3 is 13 amino acids long. CDR3 nucleotide sequence: TGTGCCAGCAGCTGGGAAGGGAACACTGAAGCTTTCTTT. It codes for CASSWEGNTEAFF.

The chain joins TRBV28 to TRBJ2-1, with TRBD2 matching over 15 bases. V trimming: 2 bases; J trimming: 6 bases; junction bases outside the gene matches: 20. Germline V lookup: CDR1 MDHEN, CDR2 SYDVKM. The length of the CDR3 is 22 residues. CDR3 DNA: TGTGCCAGCAGTTTACCGACCGGGACTAGCGGGAGGTTGAGGAATACCGGCAATGAGCAGTTCTTC. This translates into CASSLPTGTSGRLRNTGNEQFF.

The chain joins TRBV13 to TRBJ2-3, with D unresolved. The V end lost 5 bases, the J end lost 0 bases, and 12 bases lay between the germline ends. The length of the CDR3 is 15 residues. In germline, CDR1 is PRHDT, CDR2 FYEKMQ (reference sequence). CDR3 amino acids: CASSRDLQSTDTQYF. The CDR3 DNA is TGTGCCAGCAGCCGAGACCTGCAGAGCACAGATACGCAGTATTTT. The entire variable domain, with the rest obtained from reference TRBV13 and TRBJ2-3, is as follows: AAGVIQSPRHLIKEKRETATLKCYPIPRHDTVYWYQQGPGQDPQFLISFYEKMQSDKGSIPDRFSAQQFSDYHSELNMSSLELGDSALYFCASSRDLQSTDTQYFGPGTRLTVL.

The chain joins TRBV6-1 to TRBJ1-4; D possibly corresponds to TRBD1 (5 bases). The CDR3 contains 13 residues. With 8 bases removed from V and 8 bases from J, the gap between germline ends came to 15 bases. The germline gives CDR1 MNHNS, CDR2 SASEGT. CDR3 DNA sequence: TGTGCCAGCCAGGGACGCGGGGGGGAAAAACTGTTTTTT. Translated, it gives CASQGRGGEKLFF.

The CDR3 loop reads CASKARGPYEQYF. In DNA, the CDR3 is TGTGCCAGCAAGGCTCGAGGGCCCTACGAGCAGTACTTC. The J gene is TRBJ2-7, the V gene TRBV28; tentative D call: TRBD2 (5 bases). CDR1 is MDHEN, CDR2 SYDVKM, per germline. Trimming removed 7 bases at V and 2 bases at J, with 12 bases between. CDR3 size: 13 residues.